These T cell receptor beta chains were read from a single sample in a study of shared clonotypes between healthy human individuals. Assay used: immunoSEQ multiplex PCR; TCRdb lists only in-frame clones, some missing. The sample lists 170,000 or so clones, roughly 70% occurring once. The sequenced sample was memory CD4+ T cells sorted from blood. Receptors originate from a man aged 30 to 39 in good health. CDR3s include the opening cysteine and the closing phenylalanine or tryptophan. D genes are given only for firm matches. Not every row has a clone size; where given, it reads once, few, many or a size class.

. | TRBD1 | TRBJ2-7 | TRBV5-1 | TGCGCCAGCAACTTGGATGGCAGGGGGTTTTACGAGCAGTACTTC | CASNLDGRGFYEQYF
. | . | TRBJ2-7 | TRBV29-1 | TGCAGCGTCACGGACGGAATCTACGAGCAGTACTTC | CSVTDGIYEQYF
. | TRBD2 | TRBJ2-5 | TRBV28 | TGTGCCAGCAGTTTATCTCCGACTAGCGGGAGCTCCCGAGAGACCCAGTACTTC | CASSLSPTSGSSRETQYF
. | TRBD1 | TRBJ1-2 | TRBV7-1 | TGTGCCAGCAGCTCCCGGGACAGGGGTCGAGGCTACACCTTC | CASSSRDRGRGYTF
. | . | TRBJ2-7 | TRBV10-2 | TGCGCCAGCAGATCTAGGGGCCACGAGCAGTACTTC | CASRSRGHEQYF
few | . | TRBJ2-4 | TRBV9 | TGTGCCAGCAGCGTAGAGGGAAGTCTTCCGGGGAACATTCAGTACTTC | CASSVEGSLPGNIQYF
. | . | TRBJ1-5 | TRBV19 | TGTGCCAGTAGACAAGGACGTCAGCCCCAGCATTTT | CASRQGRQPQHF
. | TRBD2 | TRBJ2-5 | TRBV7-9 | TGTGCCAGCAGCCCGTGGGCGGGAGTGGAGACCCAGTACTTC | CASSPWAGVETQYF
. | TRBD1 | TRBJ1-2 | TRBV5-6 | TGTGCCAGCAGCTTGGAAACGACAGGGATATATGGCTACACCTTC | CASSLETTGIYGYTF
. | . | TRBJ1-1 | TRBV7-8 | TGTGCCAGCAGCCTCTGGGTGAACACTGAAGCTTTCTTT | CASSLWVNTEAFF
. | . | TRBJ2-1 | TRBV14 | TGTGCCAGCAGCCAAGAATATGAGCAGTTCTTC | CASSQEYEQFF
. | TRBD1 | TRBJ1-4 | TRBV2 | TGTGCCAGCGAATACGACAGGGTTAATGAAAAACTGTTTTTT | CASEYDRVNEKLFF
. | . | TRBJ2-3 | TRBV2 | TGTGCCAGCAGTGTTGGGGTAGATACGCAGTATTTT | CASSVGVDTQYF
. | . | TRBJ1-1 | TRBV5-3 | TGTGCCAGCAGCTTGGACAGTGCTGAAGCTTTCTTT | CASSLDSAEAFF
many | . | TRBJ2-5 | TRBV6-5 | TGTGCCAGCAATGACCGACGTGGGGGGCAAGAGACCCAGTACTTC | CASNDRRGGQETQYF
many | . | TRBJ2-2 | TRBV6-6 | TGTGCCAGCACACCCAGGGACACCGGGGAGCTGTTTTTT | CASTPRDTGELFF
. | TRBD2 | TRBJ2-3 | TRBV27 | TGTGCCAGCAGTCCGAAGGGCCCGCTGCGCACCGGACTAGCGGGACGTTCAGATACGCAGTATTTT | CASSPKGPLRTGLAGRSDTQYF
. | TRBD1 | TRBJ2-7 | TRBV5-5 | TGTGCCAGCAGCTGGGGACAGGGGTTAACCTACGAGCAGTACTTC | CASSWGQGLTYEQYF
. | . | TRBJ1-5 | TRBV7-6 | TGTGCCAGCAGCTTAAGTTCCTCGGTTGGGGTCAATCAGCCCCAGCATTTT | CASSLSSSVGVNQPQHF
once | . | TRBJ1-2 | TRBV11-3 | TGTGCCAGCAGCTTAGTCGGGGCTAACTATGGCTACACCTTC | CASSLVGANYGYTF
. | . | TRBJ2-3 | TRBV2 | TGTGCCAGCAAACGTGAGGGGGCGGGGGATACGCAGTATTTT | CASKREGAGDTQYF
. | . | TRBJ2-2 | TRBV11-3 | TGTGCCAGCAGCTTAGCGGCGGACACCGGGGAGCTGTTTTTT | CASSLAADTGELFF
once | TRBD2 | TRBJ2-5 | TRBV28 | TGTGCCAGCAGTCTCACGACTAGCGGGTGGAGGGGATCCACCCAGTACTTC | CASSLTTSGWRGSTQYF
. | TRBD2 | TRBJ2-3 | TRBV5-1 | TGCGCCAGCAGCTTTTTAGCGGGAGGGACAGATACGCAGTATTTT | CASSFLAGGTDTQYF
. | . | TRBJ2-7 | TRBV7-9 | TGTGCCAGCAGCCCAAGGACCCCCTACGAGCAGTACTTC | CASSPRTPYEQYF
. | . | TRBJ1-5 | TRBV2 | TGTGCCAGCACGGACACCACTCAGCGGCCCCAGCATTTT | CASTDTTQRPQHF
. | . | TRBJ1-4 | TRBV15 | TGTGCCACCAGCAGGAAAGGGAGGGGATCTAATGAAAAACTGTTTTTT | CATSRKGRGSNEKLFF
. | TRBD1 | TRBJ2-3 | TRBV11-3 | TGTGCCAGCAGTTCGACAGGGGTAGATACGCAGTATTTT | CASSSTGVDTQYF
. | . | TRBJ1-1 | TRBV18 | TGTGCCAGCTCAGGGCAGGCGAACACTGAAGCTTTCTTT | CASSGQANTEAFF
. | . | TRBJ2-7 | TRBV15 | TGTGCCACCAGCCAGGGGGTAGCGGGTTACGAGCAGTACTTC | CATSQGVAGYEQYF
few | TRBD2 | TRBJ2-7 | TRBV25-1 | TGTGCCAGCAGTCGCTCTACCCTAACACTAGCGGGGCGCTACGAGCAGTACTTC | CASSRSTLTLAGRYEQYF
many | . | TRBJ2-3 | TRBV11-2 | TGTGCCAGCAGCAAAGCCGGGGGACGAGATACGCAGTATTTT | CASSKAGGRDTQYF
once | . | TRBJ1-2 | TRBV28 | TGTGCCAGCAGTCTGGGGGGTCAGGGAGGCTATGGCTACACCTTC | CASSLGGQGGYGYTF
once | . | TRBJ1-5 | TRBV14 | TGTGCCAGCAGCCAAGGTTTTGGGGACAATCAGCCCCAGCATTTT | CASSQGFGDNQPQHF
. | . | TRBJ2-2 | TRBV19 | TGTGCCAGTAGTACGATCGTTAGGGCCAACACCGGGGAGCTGTTTTTT | CASSTIVRANTGELFF
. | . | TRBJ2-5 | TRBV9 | TGTGCCAGCAGCCGCACACCGTCTGAGAAAGAGACCCAGTACTTC | CASSRTPSEKETQYF
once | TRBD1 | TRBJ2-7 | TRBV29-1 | TGCAGCGTTGGGCAGGGGGCACGGCGGGCAACGGGGGAGCAGTACTTC | CSVGQGARRATGEQYF
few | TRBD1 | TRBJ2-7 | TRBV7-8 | TGTGCCAGCAGCCACGACAGGGGGGAGCAGTACTTC | CASSHDRGEQYF
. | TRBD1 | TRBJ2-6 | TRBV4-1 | TGCGCCAGCAGCCAAGCCCTAGGACAGGCACCTGTCCTGACTTTC | CASSQALGQAPVLTF
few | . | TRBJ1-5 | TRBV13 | TGTGCCAGCAGCTTTCGACAGAGCAATCAGCCCCAGCATTTT | CASSFRQSNQPQHF
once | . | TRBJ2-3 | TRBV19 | TGTGCCAGTAGCCCGACAGGCACAGATACGCAGTATTTT | CASSPTGTDTQYF
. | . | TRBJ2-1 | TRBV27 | TGTGCCAGCAGCAACCTCCAGGGTCGCGGTGGGAATGAGCAGTTCTTC | CASSNLQGRGGNEQFF
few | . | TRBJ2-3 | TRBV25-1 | TGTGCCAGCAGTTCGGACAGCACAGATACGCAGTATTTT | CASSSDSTDTQYF
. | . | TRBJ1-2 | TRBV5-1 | TGCGCCAGCAGCTTGTACGGCAACTATGGCTACACCTTC | CASSLYGNYGYTF
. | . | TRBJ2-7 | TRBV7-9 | TGTGCCAGCAGCCGCCGGGACTGCTTC | CASSRRDCF
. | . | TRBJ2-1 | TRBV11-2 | TGTGCCAGCAGCTTAGTTCTAGCGCGGTACAATGAGCAGTTCTTC | CASSLVLARYNEQFF
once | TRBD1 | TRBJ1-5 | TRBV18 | TGTGCCAGCTCACTTACAGGGGGGGCGCGGAATCAGCCCCAGCATTTT | CASSLTGGARNQPQHF